This record looks at one T cell receptor (beta chain) sequence and its context. This entry belongs to a study of shared clonotypes between healthy human individuals. 150 to 250 ng DNA, tens of thousands of T cell genomes, went into each sorted-subset replicate PCR. Authors' data handling: ImmunoSEQ junction-only sequences lacked quality scores, so their filtering differed. Generated by immunoSEQ multiplex PCR, the TCRdb table keeps only in-frame clones and is missing some. For V, J and clone size, that table is used; D and trimming come from the DNA. The sample lists roughly 2 million clones; 95% were seen once. Material: naive CD4+ T cells sorted from blood. This sample's subset: CD45RA+ positively selected. This sequence was found in a man in his late teens or twenties in good health.

CDR3 region: CAIRPGQGGQTEAFF. Here the CDR3 DNA reads TGTGCCATCAGACCGGGACAGGGCGGACAGACTGAAGCTTTCTTT. The chain recombines TRBV10-3 with TRBJ1-1, with TRBD1 identical over 9 bases. Germline V gene lookup returns CDR1 ENHRY and CDR2 SYGVKD. The V gene end was trimmed by 6 bases and the J gene end by 5 bases; junction bases not matched to a gene: 10. This CDR3 contains 15 residues.